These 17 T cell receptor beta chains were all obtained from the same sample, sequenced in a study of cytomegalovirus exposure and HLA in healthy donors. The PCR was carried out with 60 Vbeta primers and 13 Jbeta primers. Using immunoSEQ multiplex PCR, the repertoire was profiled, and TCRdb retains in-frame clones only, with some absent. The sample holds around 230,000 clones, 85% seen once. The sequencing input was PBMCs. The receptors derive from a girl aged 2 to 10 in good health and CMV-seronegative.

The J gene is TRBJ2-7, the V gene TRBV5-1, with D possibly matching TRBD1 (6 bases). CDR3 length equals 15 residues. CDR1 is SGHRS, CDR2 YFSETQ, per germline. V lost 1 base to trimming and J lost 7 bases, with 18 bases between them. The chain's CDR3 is CASSLRQGPGREQYF. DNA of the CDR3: TGCGCCAGCAGCTTGAGGCAGGGGCCGGGTAGGGAGCAGTACTTC.

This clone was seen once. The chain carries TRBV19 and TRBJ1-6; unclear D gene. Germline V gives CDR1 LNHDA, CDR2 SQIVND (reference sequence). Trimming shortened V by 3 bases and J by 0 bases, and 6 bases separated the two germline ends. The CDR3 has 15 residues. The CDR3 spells CASSIRSSYNSPLHF. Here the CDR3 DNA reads TGTGCCAGTAGTATCCGGAGCTCCTATAATTCACCCCTCCACTTT.

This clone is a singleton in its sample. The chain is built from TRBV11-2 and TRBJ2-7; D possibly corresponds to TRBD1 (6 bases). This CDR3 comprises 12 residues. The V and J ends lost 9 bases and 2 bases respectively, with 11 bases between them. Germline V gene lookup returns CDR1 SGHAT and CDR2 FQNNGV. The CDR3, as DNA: TGTGCCAGTAGGGACATAACCTACGAGCAGTACTTC. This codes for CASRDITYEQYF.

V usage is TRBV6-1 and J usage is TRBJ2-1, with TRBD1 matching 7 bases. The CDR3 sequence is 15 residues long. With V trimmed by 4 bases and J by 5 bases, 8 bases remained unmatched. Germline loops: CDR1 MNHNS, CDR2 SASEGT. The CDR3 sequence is CASSGNRGRHNEQFF. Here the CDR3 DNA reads TGTGCCAGCAGTGGTAACAGGGGTAGGCACAATGAGCAGTTCTTC.

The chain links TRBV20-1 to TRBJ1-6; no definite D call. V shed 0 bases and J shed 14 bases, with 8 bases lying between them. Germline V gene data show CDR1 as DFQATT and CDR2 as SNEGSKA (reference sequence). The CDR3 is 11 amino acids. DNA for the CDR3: TGCAGTGCTAGAGATCTAACTACCCTCCACTTT. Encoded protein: CSARDLTTLHF.

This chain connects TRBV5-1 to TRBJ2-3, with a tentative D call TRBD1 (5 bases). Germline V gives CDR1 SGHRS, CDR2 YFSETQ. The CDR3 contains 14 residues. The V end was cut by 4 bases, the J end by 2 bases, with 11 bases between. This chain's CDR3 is CASSTDIPTDTQYF. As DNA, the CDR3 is TGCGCCAGCAGCACGGACATTCCCACAGATACGCAGTATTTT.

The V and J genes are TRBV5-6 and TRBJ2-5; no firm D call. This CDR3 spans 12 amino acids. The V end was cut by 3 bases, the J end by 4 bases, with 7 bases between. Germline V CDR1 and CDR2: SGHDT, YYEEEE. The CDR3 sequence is CASSSLRETQYF. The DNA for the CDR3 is TGTGCCAGCAGCTCCCTGCGAGAGACCCAGTACTTC.

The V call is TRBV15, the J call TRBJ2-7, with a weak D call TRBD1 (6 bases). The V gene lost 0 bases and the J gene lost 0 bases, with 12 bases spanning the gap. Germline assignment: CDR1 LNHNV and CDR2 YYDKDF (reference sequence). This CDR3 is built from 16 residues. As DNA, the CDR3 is TGTGCCACCAGCAGAGATGGGGGCCCGGGCTCCTACGAGCAGTACTTC. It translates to CATSRDGGPGSYEQYF.

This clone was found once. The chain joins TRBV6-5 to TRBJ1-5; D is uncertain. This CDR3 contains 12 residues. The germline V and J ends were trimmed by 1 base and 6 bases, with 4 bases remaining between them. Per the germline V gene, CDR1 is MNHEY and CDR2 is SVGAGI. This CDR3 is CASSYFSQPQHF. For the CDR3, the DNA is TGTGCCAGCAGTTACTTCAGTCAGCCCCAGCATTTT.

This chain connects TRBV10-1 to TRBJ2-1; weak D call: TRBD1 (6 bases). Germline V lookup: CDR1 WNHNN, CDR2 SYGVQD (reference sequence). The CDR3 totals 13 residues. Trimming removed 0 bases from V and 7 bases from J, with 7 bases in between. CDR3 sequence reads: CASSESTGNEQFF. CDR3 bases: TGCGCCAGCAGTGAGTCCACAGGGAATGAGCAGTTCTTC.

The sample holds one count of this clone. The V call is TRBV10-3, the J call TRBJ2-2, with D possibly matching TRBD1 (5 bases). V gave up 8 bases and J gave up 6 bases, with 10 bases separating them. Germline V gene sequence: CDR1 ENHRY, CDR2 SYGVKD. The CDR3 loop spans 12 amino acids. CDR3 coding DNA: TGTGCCATCCAGGGCGGACCCGGGGAGCTGTTTTTT. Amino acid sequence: CAIQGGPGELFF.

In DNA, the CDR3 is TGTGCCAGTAGTCGTGGCGGGGCATATACCTACAATGAGCAGTTCTTC. Its translation is CASSRGGAYTYNEQFF. The rearrangement joins TRBV19 to TRBJ2-1; TRBD2 might be the D (6 bases). V shed 5 bases and J shed 2 bases, with 16 bases lying between them. Germline-derived CDR1 and CDR2 are LNHDA and SQIVND (reference sequence). The CDR3 runs to 16 residues.

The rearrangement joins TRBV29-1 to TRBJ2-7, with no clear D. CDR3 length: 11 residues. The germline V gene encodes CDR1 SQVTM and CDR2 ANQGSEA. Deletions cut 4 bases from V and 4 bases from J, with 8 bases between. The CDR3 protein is CSVVESYEQYF. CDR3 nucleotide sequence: TGCAGCGTTGTGGAGTCTTACGAGCAGTACTTC.

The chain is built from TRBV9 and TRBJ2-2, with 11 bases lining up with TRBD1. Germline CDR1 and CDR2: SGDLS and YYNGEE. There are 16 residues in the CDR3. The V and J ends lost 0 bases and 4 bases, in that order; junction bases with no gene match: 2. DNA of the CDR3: TGTGCCAGCAGCGTAGAAGGGACAGGGGGCACCGGGGAGCTGTTTTTT. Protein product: CASSVEGTGGTGELFF.

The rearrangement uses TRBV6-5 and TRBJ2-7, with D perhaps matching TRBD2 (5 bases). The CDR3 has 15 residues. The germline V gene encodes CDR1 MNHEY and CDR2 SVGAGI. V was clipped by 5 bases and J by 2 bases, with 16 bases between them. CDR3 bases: TGTGCCAGCAGTCCCCATAGGACGGGAACCTACGAGCAGTACTTC. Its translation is CASSPHRTGTYEQYF.

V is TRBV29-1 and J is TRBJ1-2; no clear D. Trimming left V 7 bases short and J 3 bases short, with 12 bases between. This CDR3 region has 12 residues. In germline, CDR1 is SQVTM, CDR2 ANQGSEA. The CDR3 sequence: CSAVRDYYGYTF. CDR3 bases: TGCAGCGCCGTACGGGATTACTATGGCTACACCTTC. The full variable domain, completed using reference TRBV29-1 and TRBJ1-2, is SAVISQKPSRDICQRGTSLTIQCQVDSQVTMMFWYRQQPGQSLTLIATANQGSEATYESGFVIDKFPISRPNLTFSTLTVSNMSPEDSSIYLCSAVRDYYGYTFGSGTRLTVV.

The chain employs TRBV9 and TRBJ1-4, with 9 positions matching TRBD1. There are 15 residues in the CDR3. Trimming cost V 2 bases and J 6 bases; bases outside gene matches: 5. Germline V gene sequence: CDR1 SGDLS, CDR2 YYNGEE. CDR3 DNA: TGTGCCAGCAGCGTTGGGGACAGGGATGATGAAAAACTGTTTTTT. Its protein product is CASSVGDRDDEKLFF.